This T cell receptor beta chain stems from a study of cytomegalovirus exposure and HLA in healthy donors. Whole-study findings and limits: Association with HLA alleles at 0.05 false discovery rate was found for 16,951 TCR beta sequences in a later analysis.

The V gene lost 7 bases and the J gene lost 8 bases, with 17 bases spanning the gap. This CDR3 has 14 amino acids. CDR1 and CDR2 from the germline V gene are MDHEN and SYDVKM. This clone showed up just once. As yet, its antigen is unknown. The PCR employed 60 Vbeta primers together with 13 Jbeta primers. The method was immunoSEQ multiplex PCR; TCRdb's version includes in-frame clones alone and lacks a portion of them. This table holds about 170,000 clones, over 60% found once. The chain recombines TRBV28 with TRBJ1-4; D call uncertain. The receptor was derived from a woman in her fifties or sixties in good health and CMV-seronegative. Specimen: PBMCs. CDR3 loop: CASTGVGSGEKLFF. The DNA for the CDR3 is TGTGCCAGCACCGGAGTGGGGTCGGGGGAAAAACTGTTTTTT.